This T cell receptor (beta chain) was documented in a study of cytotoxic CD8 clonotypes in ibrutinib-treated CLL. Some clones are missing from TCRdb's copy, which holds only in-frame ones; the method was immunoSEQ multiplex PCR. The repertoire holds fewer than 400,000 clones, with over 55% as singletons. V gave up 5 bases and J gave up 1 base, with 18 bases separating them. The CDR3 sequence is 18 residues long. Germline CDR1 reads MDHEN; CDR2 reads SYDVKM. The sample consisted of PBMCs, taken after 36 months of ibrutinib treatment. The rearrangement uses TRBV28 and TRBJ2-6; TRBD1 might be the D (6 bases). This receptor was identified in a human donor with chronic lymphocytic leukemia. CDR3 sequence (DNA): TGTGCCAGCAGTAGATCACAGGGTTTTTGGTCTGGGGCCAACGTCCTGACTTTC. Encoded protein: CASSRSQGFWSGANVLTF.